This TCR beta chain was identified in a study of low-dose radiotherapy and immunotherapy resistance in tumors. Study-wide context: One day before radiation and immunotherapy, intravenous cyclophosphamide 200 mg/m2 was administered, with this repeated every two weeks.

The sample's time point: after trial treatment. Treatment given: LDRT plus nivolumab, ipilimumab, low-dose cyclophosphamide and aspirin (RACIN trial). All of the donors were given nivolumab, ipilimumab, aspirin, low-dose cyclophosphamide and low-dose radiotherapy as part of RACIN, a single-arm trial. The presence of advanced solid tumors lacking tumor-infiltrating lymphocytes characterized eligible patients. The CDR3 adds up to 15 amino acids, both ends counted. Looked up from germline, CDR1 is LGHNA and CDR2 is YSLEER. In the case of this clonotype: The limits of the CDR3 on the DNA are not certain, so only TCRdb's listed CDR3 is given.

First-strand cDNA used TRAV- and TRBV-specific primers, covering alpha and beta chains. TCRs underwent roughly 20 PCR cycles of amplification with a constant-region primer and V-primer adapter. mRNA isolates were amplified via in vitro transcription. One entry per CDR3 protein, called by TCRdb with MiXCR from the reads. The table records about 91,000 distinct CDR3 sequences, 20% to 25% of them present only once. The chain has TRBV4-3 and TRBJ1-4; the tabulated D call, TRBD1, remains unverified against the DNA. This TCR was recovered from a female donor with ovarian cancer. Specimen: PBMCs, collected after low-dose radiotherapy plus immunotherapy. CDR3 sequence: CASSPGQVREKLFFF.